These T cell receptor beta chains were read from a single sample in a study of blood T cell repertoires in COVID-19. Here immunoSEQ multiplex PCR was the method, and the copy in TCRdb shows in-frame clones only, minus some. The sample lists roughly 300,000 clones; nearly 90% were seen once. Input material: peripheral blood. These receptors all come from a woman in her 30s with COVID-19, enrolled during active disease. CDR3s include the opening cysteine and the closing phenylalanine or tryptophan. Each record gives: V gene, D gene, clone size, J gene, CDR3 protein, CDR3 DNA. The D gene is left open where the match is weak. Clone size is not always given. Where it is, it says once, few, many or a class for expanded clones.

TRBV12-3/TRBV12-4	TRBD1	once	TRBJ1-2	CASSFRGGHGYTF	TGTGCCAGCAGTTTTAGAGGGGGCCATGGCTACACCTTC
TRBV6-6	.	.	TRBJ1-4	CASSPTSAGASEKLFF	TGTGCCAGCAGCCCCACCTCAGCGGGGGCGTCTGAAAAACTGTTTTTT
TRBV27	.	.	TRBJ1-1	CASSSRPGTEAFF	TGTGCCAGCAGTTCCCGTCCCGGCACTGAAGCTTTCTTT
TRBV27	.	.	TRBJ2-1	CASSLAGPYNEQFF	TGTGCCAGCAGTTTAGCGGGGCCTTACAATGAGCAGTTCTTC
TRBV2	TRBD1	.	TRBJ1-4	CATPGTGDEKLFF	TGTGCCACCCCAGGGACAGGGGACGAAAAACTGTTTTTT
TRBV18	.	.	TRBJ2-3	CASSPPSGSGTQYF	TGTGCCAGCTCACCACCGTCGGGGTCGGGTACGCAGTATTTT
TRBV27	TRBD2	.	TRBJ2-1	CASSLTSSGGAYEQFF	TGTGCCAGCAGTCTGACGAGTAGCGGGGGGGCATATGAGCAGTTCTTC
TRBV11-2	.	.	TRBJ1-6	CASSFSPPGRGNSPLHF	TGTGCCAGCAGCTTTAGTCCCCCAGGACGGGGAAATTCACCCCTCCACTTT
TRBV2	.	.	TRBJ2-5	CASATSTPFNF	TGTGCCAGCGCCACTTCGACACCCTTTAACTTC
TRBV7-9	.	once	TRBJ2-5	CASSFTLRETQYF	TGTGCCAGCAGCTTTACTCTCAGGGAGACCCAGTACTTC
TRBV3-1/TRBV3-2	.	few	TRBJ1-1	CASSQLRVNTEAFF	TGTGCCAGCAGCCAACTCAGGGTGAACACTGAAGCTTTCTTT
TRBV18	TRBD1	.	TRBJ1-5	CASSPEGAGNQPQHF	TGTGCCAGCTCACCCGAGGGGGCAGGCAATCAGCCCCAGCATTTT